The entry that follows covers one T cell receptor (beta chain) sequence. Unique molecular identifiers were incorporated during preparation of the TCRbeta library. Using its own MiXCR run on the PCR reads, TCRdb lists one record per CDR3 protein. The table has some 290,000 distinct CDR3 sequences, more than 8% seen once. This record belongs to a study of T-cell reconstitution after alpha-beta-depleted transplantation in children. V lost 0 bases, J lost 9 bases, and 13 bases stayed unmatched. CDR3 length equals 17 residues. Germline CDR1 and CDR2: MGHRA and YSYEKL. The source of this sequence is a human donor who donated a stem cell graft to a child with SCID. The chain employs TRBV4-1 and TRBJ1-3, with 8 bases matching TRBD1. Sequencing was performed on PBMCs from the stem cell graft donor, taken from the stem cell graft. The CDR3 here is CASSQDRAGGADVTIYF. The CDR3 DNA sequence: TGCGCCAGCAGCCAAGATCGGGCAGGGGGCGCAGACGTCACCATATATTTT.